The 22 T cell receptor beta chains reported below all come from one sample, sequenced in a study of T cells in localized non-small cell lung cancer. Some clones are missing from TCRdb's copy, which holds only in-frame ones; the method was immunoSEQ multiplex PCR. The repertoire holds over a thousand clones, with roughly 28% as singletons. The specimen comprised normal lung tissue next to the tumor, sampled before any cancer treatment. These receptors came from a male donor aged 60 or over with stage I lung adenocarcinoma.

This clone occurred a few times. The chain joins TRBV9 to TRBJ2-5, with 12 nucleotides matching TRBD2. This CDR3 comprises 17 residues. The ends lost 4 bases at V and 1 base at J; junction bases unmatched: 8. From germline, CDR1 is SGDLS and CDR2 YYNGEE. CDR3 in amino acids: CASSPRTSGTFQETQYF. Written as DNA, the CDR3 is TGTGCCAGCAGCCCGAGGACTAGCGGGACCTTCCAAGAGACCCAGTACTTC.

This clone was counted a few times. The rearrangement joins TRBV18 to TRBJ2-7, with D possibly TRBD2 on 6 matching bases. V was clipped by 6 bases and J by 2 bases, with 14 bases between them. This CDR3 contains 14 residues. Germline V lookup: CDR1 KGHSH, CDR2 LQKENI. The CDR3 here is CASSQDYPPYEQYF. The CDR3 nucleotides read TGTGCCAGCTCCCAGGACTACCCTCCCTACGAGCAGTACTTC. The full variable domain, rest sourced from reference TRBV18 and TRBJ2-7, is NAGVMQNPRHLVRRRGQEARLRCSPMKGHSHVYWYRQLPEEGLKFMVYLQKENIIDESGMPKERFSAEFPKEGPSILRIQQVVRGDSAAYFCASSQDYPPYEQYFGPGTRLTVT.

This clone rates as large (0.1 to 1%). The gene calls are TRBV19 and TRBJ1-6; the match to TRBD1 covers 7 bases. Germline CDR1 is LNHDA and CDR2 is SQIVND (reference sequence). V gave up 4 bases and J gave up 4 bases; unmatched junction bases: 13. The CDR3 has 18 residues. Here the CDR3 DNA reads TGTGCCAGTAGTAGTCCGACAGGGTCCAGGAGGTATAATTCACCCCTCCACTTT. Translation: CASSSPTGSRRYNSPLHF. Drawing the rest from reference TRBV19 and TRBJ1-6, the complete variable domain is DGGITQSPKYLFRKEGQNVTLSCEQNLNHDAMYWYRQDPGQGLRLIYYSQIVNDFQKGDIAEGYSVSREKKESFPLTVTSAQKNPTAFYLCASSSPTGSRRYNSPLHFGNGTRLTVT.

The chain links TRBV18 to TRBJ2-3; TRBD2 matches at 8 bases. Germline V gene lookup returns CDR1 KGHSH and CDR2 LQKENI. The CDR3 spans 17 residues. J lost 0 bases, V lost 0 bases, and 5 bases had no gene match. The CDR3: CASSPPDAGGSTDTQYF. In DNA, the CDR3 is TGTGCCAGCTCACCACCTGACGCGGGGGGAAGCACAGATACGCAGTATTTT. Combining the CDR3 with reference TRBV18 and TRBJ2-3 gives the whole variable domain NAGVMQNPRHLVRRRGQEARLRCSPMKGHSHVYWYRQLPEEGLKFMVYLQKENIIDESGMPKERFSAEFPKEGPSILRIQQVVRGDSAAYFCASSPPDAGGSTDTQYFGPGTRLTVL.

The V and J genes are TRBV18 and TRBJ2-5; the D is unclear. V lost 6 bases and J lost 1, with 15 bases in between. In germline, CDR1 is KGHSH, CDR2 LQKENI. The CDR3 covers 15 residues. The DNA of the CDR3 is TGTGCCAGCTCCCCGTCCGAAGGATCCCAAGAGACCCAGTACTTC. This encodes CASSPSEGSQETQYF.

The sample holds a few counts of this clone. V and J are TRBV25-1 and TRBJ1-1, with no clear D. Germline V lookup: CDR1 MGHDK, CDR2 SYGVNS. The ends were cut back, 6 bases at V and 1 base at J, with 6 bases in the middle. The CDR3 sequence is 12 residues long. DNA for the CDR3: TGTGCCAGCAGCTTCGGGAACACTGAAGCTTTCTTT. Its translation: CASSFGNTEAFF.

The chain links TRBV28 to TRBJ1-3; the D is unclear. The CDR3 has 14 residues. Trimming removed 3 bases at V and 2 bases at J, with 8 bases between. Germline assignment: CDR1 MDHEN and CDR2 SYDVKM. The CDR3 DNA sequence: TGTGCCAGCAGTTTCCCAGACCCTGGAAACACCATATATTTT. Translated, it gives CASSFPDPGNTIYF. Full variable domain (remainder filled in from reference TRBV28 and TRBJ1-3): DVKVTQSSRYLVKRTGEKVFLECVQDMDHENMFWYRQDPGLGLRLIYFSYDVKMKEKGDIPEGYSVSREKKERFSLILESASTNQTSMYLCASSFPDPGNTIYFGEGSWLTVV.

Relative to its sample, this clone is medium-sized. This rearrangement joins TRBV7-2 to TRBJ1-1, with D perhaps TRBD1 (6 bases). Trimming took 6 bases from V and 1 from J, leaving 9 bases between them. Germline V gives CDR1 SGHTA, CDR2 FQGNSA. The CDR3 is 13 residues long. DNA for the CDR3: TGTGCCAGCAGGGGGACAAGGAACACTGAAGCTTTCTTT. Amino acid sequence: CASRGTRNTEAFF.

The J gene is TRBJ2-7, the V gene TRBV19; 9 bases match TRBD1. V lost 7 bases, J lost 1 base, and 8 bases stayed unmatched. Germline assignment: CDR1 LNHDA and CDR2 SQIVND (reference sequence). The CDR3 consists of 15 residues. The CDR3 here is CASTDRGQGSYEQYF. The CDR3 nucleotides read TGTGCCAGTACCGACAGGGGACAGGGATCCTACGAGCAGTACTTC. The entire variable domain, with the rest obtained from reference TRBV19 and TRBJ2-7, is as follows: DGGITQSPKYLFRKEGQNVTLSCEQNLNHDAMYWYRQDPGQGLRLIYYSQIVNDFQKGDIAEGYSVSREKKESFPLTVTSAQKNPTAFYLCASTDRGQGSYEQYFGPGTRLTVT.

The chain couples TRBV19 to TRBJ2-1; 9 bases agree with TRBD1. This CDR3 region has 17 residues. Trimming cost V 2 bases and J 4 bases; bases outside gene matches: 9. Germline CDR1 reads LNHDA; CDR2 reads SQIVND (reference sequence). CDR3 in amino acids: CASSISPYRGHYNEQFF. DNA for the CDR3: TGTGCCAGTAGTATATCCCCCTACAGGGGGCATTACAATGAGCAGTTCTTC.

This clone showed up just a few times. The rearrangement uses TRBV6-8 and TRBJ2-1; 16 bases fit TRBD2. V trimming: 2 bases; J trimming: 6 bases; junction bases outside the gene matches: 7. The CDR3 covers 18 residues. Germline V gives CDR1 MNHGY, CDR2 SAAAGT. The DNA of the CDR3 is TGTGCCAGCAGTTACGGGACTAGCGGGAGGGCCAGGGGCAATGAGCAGTTCTTC. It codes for CASSYGTSGRARGNEQFF.

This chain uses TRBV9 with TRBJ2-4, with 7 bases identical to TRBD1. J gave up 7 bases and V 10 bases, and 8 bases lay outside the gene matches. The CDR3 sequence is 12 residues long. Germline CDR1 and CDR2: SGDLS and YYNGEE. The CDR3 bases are TGTGCCCGAGTCGACAGGGTGAACATTCAGTACTTC. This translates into CARVDRVNIQYF. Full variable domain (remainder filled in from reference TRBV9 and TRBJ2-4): DSGVTQTPKHLITATGQRVTLRCSPRSGDLSVYWYQQSLDQGLQFLIQYYNGEERAKGNILERFSAQQFPDLHSELNLSSLELGDSALYFCARVDRVNIQYFGAGTRLSVL.

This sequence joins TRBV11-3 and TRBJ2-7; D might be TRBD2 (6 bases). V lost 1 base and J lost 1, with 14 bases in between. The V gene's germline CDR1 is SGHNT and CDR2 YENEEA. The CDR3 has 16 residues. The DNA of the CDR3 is TGTGCCAGCAGCTTAGTAGGGGCGGGAAGATCCTACGAGCAGTACTTC. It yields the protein CASSLVGAGRSYEQYF. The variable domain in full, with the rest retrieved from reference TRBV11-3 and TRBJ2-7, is EAGVVQSPRYKIIEKKQPVAFWCNPISGHNTLYWYLQNLGQGPELLIRYENEEAVDDSQLPKDRFSAERLKGVDSTLKIQPAELGDSAVYLCASSLVGAGRSYEQYFGPGTRLTVT.

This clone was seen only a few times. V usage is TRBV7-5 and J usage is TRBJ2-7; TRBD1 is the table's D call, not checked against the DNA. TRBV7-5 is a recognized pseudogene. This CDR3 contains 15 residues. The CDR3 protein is CASSLTGGGSYEQYF. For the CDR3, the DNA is TGTGCCAGCAGCTTGACAGGGGGTGGCTCCTACGAGCAGTACTTC.

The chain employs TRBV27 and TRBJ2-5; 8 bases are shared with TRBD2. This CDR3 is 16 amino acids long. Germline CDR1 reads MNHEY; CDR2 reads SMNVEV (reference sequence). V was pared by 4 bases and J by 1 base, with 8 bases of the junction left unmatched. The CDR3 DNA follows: TGTGCCAGCAGTTCCCCGAGCGGGGGTGCCCAAGAGACCCAGTACTTC. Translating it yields CASSSPSGGAQETQYF.

CDR3 sequence (DNA): TGCAGCGTAGTTACAGCTAACTATGGCTACACCTTC. Protein: CSVVTANYGYTF. The rearrangement links TRBV29-1 to TRBJ1-2; no definite D call. Trimming took off 6 bases at V and 0 bases at J, with 8 bases between the two ends. Germline lookup yields CDR1 SQVTM and CDR2 ANQGSEA. CDR3 length: 12 amino acids.

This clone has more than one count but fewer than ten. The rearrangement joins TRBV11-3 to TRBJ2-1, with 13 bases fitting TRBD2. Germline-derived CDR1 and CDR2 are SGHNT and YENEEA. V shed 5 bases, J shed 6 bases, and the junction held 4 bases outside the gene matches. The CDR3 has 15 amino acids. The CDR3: CASSTWTSGSNEQFF. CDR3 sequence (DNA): TGTGCCAGCAGCACCTGGACTAGCGGGAGCAATGAGCAGTTCTTC. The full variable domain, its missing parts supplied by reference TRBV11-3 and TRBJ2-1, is EAGVVQSPRYKIIEKKQPVAFWCNPISGHNTLYWYLQNLGQGPELLIRYENEEAVDDSQLPKDRFSAERLKGVDSTLKIQPAELGDSAVYLCASSTWTSGSNEQFFGPGTRLTVL.

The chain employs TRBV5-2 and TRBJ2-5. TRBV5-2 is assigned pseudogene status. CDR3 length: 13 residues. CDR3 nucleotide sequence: TGTGCCAGCAGCCGAAGTCGCCAAGAGACCCAGTACTTC. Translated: CASSRSRQETQYF.

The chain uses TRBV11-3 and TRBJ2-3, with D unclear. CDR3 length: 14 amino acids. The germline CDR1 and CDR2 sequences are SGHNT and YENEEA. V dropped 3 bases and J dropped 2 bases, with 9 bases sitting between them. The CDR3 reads CASSFESLTDTQYF. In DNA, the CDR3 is TGTGCCAGCAGCTTCGAGAGCCTCACAGATACGCAGTATTTT.

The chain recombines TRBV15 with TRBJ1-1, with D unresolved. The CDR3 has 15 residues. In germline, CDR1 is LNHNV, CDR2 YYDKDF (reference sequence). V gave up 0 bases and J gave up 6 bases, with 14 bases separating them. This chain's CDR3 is CATSRESPLGAEAFF. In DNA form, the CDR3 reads TGTGCCACCAGCAGAGAGTCTCCACTCGGCGCTGAAGCTTTCTTT.

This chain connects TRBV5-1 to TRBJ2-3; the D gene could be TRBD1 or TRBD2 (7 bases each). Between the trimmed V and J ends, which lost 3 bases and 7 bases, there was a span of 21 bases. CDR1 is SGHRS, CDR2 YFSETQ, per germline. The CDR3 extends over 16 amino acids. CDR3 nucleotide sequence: TGCGCCAGCAGCTCTTCCAGGGGGAGCGGGGTATATACGCAGTATTTT. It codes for CASSSSRGSGVYTQYF. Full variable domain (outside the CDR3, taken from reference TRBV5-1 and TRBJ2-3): KAGVTQTPRYLIKTRGQQVTLSCSPISGHRSVSWYQQTPGQGLQFLFEYFSETQRNKGNFPGRFSGRQFSNSRSEMNVSTLELGDSALYLCASSSSRGSGVYTQYFGPGTRLTVL.

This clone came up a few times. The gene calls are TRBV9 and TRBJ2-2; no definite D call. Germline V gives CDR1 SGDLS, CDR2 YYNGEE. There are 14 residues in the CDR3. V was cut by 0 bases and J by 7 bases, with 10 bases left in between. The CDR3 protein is CASSVAPQYGELFF. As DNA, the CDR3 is TGTGCCAGCAGCGTAGCTCCCCAGTACGGGGAGCTGTTTTTT.